This TCR beta chain is from a study of blood T cell repertoires in COVID-19. Per the original methods: Scientists estimated how many nucleated cells there were by amplifying reference gene primers. This table comes from immunoSEQ multiplex PCR, and its TCRdb copy is limited to in-frame clones, with some not included. The V and J calls and clone size come from that table; D and trimming were worked out from the DNA. The sample consists of roughly 150,000 clones, about 82% of them appearing once. This clone was seen just once. Germline V lookup: CDR1 SGHAT, CDR2 FQNNGV. There are 17 residues in the CDR3. Deletions cut 0 bases from V and 0 bases from J, with 12 bases between.

The chain has TRBV11-2 and TRBJ1-3; D is undetermined. The sequenced sample was peripheral blood. This TCR was recovered from a woman of 80 years or more with COVID-19, enrolled during active disease. In DNA, the CDR3 is TGTGCCAGCAGCTTAGAGCCCGCTATGTTCTCTGGAAACACCATATATTTT. It codes for CASSLEPAMFSGNTIYF.